The T cell receptor (beta chain) described here comes from a study of type 1 and type 2 diabetes patients. Study-wide context: A total of 18,976,912 paired-end reads came from the whole study.

The PCR template was genomic DNA. Amplification of the beta chain CDR3 used 30 forward and 13 reverse multiplex primers. TCRdb ran MiXCR on the multiplex PCR reads and lists one entry per CDR3 protein. The table has fewer than 300,000 distinct CDR3 sequences, around 47% seen once. This clonotype was recorded a few times. Sequenced sample: peripheral blood mononuclear cells (PBMCs). The TCR comes from a man younger than 35 with type 2 diabetes.

CDR3 residues: CSARGTVTYEQYF. The DNA for the CDR3 is TGCAGTGCTAGGGGGACGGTCACCTACGAGCAGTACTTC. The V call is TRBV20-1, the J call TRBJ2-7; D may be TRBD1 or TRBD2 (5 bases each). The V end was cut by 3 bases, the J end by 2 bases, with 11 bases between. CDR3 length: 13 residues. CDR1 is DFQATT and CDR2 is SNEGSKA in the germline V gene (reference sequence).